The next 11 T cell receptor beta chains were all read from a single sample in a study of cytomegalovirus exposure and HLA in healthy donors. Researchers ran the PCR with 60 Vbeta and 13 Jbeta primers. The data were produced by immunoSEQ multiplex PCR, yet TCRdb's version contains in-frame clones alone and is incomplete. The sample has some 57,000 clones, approximately 63% seen once; the top ten hold approximately 19%. The sample comprised PBMCs. Every receptor here comes from a woman in her sixties or seventies in good health and CMV-seropositive.

This chain connects TRBV5-1 to TRBJ2-1; 10 bases map to TRBD1. CDR1 and CDR2 from the germline V gene are SGHRS and YFSETQ. The ends lost 5 bases at V and 8 bases at J; junction bases unmatched: 4. There are 13 residues in the CDR3. The CDR3 DNA reads TGCGCCAGCAGTTCCGGGACAGGGGATGAGCAGTTCTTC. It translates to CASSSGTGDEQFF.

This chain uses TRBV7-2 with TRBJ2-3, with D possibly matching TRBD2 (6 bases). The CDR3 contains 13 residues. Germline CDR1 SGHTA, CDR2 FQGNSA. The V and J ends lost 7 bases and 4 bases respectively, with 12 bases between them. The DNA of the CDR3 is TGTGCCAGCACCGGGCGGGGATCAGATACGCAGTATTTT. Its protein is CASTGRGSDTQYF.

The rearrangement uses TRBV7-2 and TRBJ1-2; 9 bases match TRBD1. This CDR3 spans 14 amino acids. Trimming cost V 5 bases and J 5 bases; bases outside gene matches: 6. Germline V lookup: CDR1 SGHTA, CDR2 FQGNSA. Written as DNA, the CDR3 is TGTGCCAGCAGCCCCGCCGGGACAGGGTATGGCTACACCTTC. This encodes CASSPAGTGYGYTF.

V usage is TRBV19 and J usage is TRBJ1-4, with D perhaps matching TRBD1 (6 bases). The length of the CDR3 is 13 residues. Per the germline V gene, CDR1 is LNHDA and CDR2 is SQIVND (reference sequence). V gave up 7 bases and J gave up 8 bases, with 14 bases separating them. DNA for the CDR3: TGTGCCAGTACCCCCGGCCAGGGGGAAAAACTGTTTTTT. Translated: CASTPGQGEKLFF. Combining the CDR3 with reference TRBV19 and TRBJ1-4 gives the whole variable domain DGGITQSPKYLFRKEGQNVTLSCEQNLNHDAMYWYRQDPGQGLRLIYYSQIVNDFQKGDIAEGYSVSREKKESFPLTVTSAQKNPTAFYLCASTPGQGEKLFFGSGTQLSVL.

This rearrangement joins TRBV18 to TRBJ2-3; D is possibly TRBD2 (6 bases). V lost 4 bases to trimming and J lost 4 bases, with 15 bases between them. CDR3 size: 15 residues. Germline CDR1 is KGHSH and CDR2 is LQKENI. The CDR3, as DNA: TGTGCCAGCTCACGACGGGACTCCGTCCCAGATACGCAGTATTTT. Protein: CASSRRDSVPDTQYF.

J is TRBJ1-1 and V is TRBV6-1; tentative D call: TRBD1 (5 bases). Trimming removed 3 bases at V and 2 bases at J, with 16 bases between. Germline CDR1 MNHNS, CDR2 SASEGT. The CDR3 has 16 residues. The CDR3 sequence: CASSDLLGAANTEAFF. Here the CDR3 DNA reads TGTGCCAGCAGTGACCTTCTAGGGGCGGCTAACACTGAAGCTTTCTTT.

The chain employs TRBV5-1 and TRBJ1-1, with D perhaps matching TRBD1 (5 bases). V was pared by 4 bases and J by 1 base, with 17 bases between. The CDR3 spans 16 residues. Germline V gives CDR1 SGHRS, CDR2 YFSETQ. The chain's CDR3 is CASSTQGGATNTEAFF. The CDR3 coding sequence is TGCGCCAGCAGCACCCAAGGTGGGGCTACGAACACTGAAGCTTTCTTT.

This rearrangement joins TRBV9 to TRBJ2-7; a possible D gene is TRBD2 (6 bases). The germline V gene has CDR1 SGDLS and CDR2 YYNGEE. Trimming pared 4 bases from V and 4 bases from J, leaving 12 bases between. The CDR3 runs to 13 residues. As DNA, the CDR3 is TGTGCCAGCAGCCCCCGGACTACTTACGAGCAGTACTTC. The encoded protein is CASSPRTTYEQYF. Drawing the rest from reference TRBV9 and TRBJ2-7, the complete variable domain is DSGVTQTPKHLITATGQRVTLRCSPRSGDLSVYWYQQSLDQGLQFLIQYYNGEERAKGNILERFSAQQFPDLHSELNLSSLELGDSALYFCASSPRTTYEQYFGPGTRLTVT.

The rearrangement links TRBV5-6 to TRBJ1-2, with D maybe TRBD1 (6 bases). V lost 3 bases to trimming and J lost 7 bases, with 19 bases between them. Germline V lookup: CDR1 SGHDT, CDR2 YYEEEE. This CDR3 is 15 amino acids long. CDR3 in amino acids: CASSSEVAGVSGYTF. The CDR3 DNA sequence: TGTGCCAGCAGCTCCGAAGTGGCAGGGGTGAGTGGCTACACCTTC.

CDR3 amino acids: CASSRAGDNEQFF. In DNA form, the CDR3 reads TGTGCCAGCAGCCGCGCGGGGGACAATGAGCAGTTCTTC. The rearrangement joins TRBV11-3 to TRBJ2-1, with 7 bases fitting TRBD2. This CDR3 comprises 13 residues. Trimming removed 5 bases from V and 5 bases from J; junction bases left unmatched: 3. Germline CDR1 is SGHNT and CDR2 is YENEEA.

This clone was seen once. The rearrangement links TRBV2 to TRBJ1-2; D perhaps matches TRBD1 (5 bases). V lost 6 bases to trimming and J lost 6 bases, with 8 bases between them. The CDR3 spans 11 residues. Germline V CDR1 and CDR2: SNHLY, FYNNEI. CDR3 nucleotide sequence: TGTGCCAGCAGGGACAACAATGGCTACACCTTC. Its protein product is CASRDNNGYTF.